This T cell receptor beta chain is from a study of T cells after yellow fever vaccination. A process of 5'RACE template switching, which added a universal primer site and UMIs, was used to make TCR cDNA. MiXCR, applied by TCRdb to the 5' RACE reads, yields one record per CDR3 protein. The sample has under 700,000 distinct CDR3 sequences, less than 20% seen once. V shed 5 bases and J shed 1 base, with 19 bases lying between them. This CDR3 has 17 amino acids. Germline V gene lookup returns CDR1 MNHEY and CDR2 SMNVEV (reference sequence). Material: PBMCs, obtained 4 to 5 days after the first yellow fever vaccination. This clonotype was obtained from a man aged 18 to 29 who received the YFV17D yellow fever vaccine. The chain carries TRBV27 and TRBJ2-3; D may be TRBD2 (5 bases). DNA for the CDR3: TGTGCCAGCAGTCAGTGCCGTCCGGACTTGGGCACAGATACGCAGTATTTT. Protein sequence: CASSQCRPDLGTDTQYF.